The T cell receptor beta chain under discussion was sequenced for a study of blood T cell repertoires in COVID-19. Whole-study context: Spain, Italy and the United States supplied samples that represented acute and convalescent COVID-19. PBMCs, B-cell-depleted T cells, or T cells provided the cDNA or gDNA that made up the material.

Here immunoSEQ multiplex PCR was the method, and the copy in TCRdb shows in-frame clones only, minus some. The data contain a few hundred thousand clones, around 86% of them singletons. The source material was peripheral blood. The TCR sequence derives from a man between 45 and 60 years old with acute or convalescent COVID-19.

In DNA, the CDR3 is TGTGCCAGCAGCTTATTAGCGGGGGGCACCGGGGAGCTGTTTTTT. Its protein is CASSLLAGGTGELFF. The rearrangement links TRBV7-9 to TRBJ2-2, with 10 nucleotides matching TRBD2. The germline CDR1 and CDR2 sequences are SEHNR and FQNEAQ (reference sequence). Trimming cost V 2 bases and J 4 bases; bases outside gene matches: 1. CDR3 length: 15 residues.